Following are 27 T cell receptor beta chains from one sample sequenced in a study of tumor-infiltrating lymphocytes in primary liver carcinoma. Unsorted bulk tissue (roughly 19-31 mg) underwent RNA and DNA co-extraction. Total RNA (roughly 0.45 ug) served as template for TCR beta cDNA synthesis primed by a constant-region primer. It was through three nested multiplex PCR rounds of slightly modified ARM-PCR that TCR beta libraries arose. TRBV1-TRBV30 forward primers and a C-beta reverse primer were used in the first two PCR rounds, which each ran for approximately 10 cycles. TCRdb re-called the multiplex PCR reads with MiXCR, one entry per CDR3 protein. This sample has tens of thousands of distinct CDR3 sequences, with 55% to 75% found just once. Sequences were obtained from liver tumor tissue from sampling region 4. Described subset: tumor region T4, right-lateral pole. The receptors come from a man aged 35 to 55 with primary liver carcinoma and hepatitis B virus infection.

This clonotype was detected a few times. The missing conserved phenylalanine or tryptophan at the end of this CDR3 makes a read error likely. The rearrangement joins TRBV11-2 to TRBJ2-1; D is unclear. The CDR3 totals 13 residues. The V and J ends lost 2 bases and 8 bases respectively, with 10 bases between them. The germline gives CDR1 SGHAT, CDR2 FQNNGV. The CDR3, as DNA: TGTGCCAGCAGCTTAAATAGTGCCTATGAGCAGTTCATC. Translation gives CASSLNSAYEQFI.

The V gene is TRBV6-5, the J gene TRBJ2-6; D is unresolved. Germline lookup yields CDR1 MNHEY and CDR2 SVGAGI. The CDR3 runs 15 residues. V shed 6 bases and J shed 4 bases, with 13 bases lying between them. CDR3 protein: CASSNRRSGANVLTF. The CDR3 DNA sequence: TGTGCCAGCAGCAACCGTCGCTCGGGGGCCAACGTCCTGACTTTC.

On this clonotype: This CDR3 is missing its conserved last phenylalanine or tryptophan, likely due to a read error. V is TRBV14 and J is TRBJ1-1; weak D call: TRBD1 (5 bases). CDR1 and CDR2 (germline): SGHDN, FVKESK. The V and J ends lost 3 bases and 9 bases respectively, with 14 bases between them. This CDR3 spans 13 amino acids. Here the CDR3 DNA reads TGTGCCAGCAGCCAGGTCGGAGGGACTAAAGCTTTCGTT. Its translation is CASSQVGGTKAFV.

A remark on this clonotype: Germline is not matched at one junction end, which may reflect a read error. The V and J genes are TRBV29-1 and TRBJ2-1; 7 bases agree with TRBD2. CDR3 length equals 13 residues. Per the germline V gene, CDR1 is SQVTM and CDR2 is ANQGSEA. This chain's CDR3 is CSVAGTTYDEQFF. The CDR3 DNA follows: TGCAGCGTTGCCGGGACTACCTACGATGAGCAGTTCTTC.

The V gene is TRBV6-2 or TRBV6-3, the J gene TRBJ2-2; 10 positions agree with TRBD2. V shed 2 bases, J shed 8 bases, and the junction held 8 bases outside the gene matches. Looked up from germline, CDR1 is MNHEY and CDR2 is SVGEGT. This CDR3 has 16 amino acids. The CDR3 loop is CASSYPSGRGTGELFF. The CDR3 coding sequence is TGTGCCAGCAGTTACCCGAGCGGGAGGGGGACAGGGGAGCTGTTTTTT.

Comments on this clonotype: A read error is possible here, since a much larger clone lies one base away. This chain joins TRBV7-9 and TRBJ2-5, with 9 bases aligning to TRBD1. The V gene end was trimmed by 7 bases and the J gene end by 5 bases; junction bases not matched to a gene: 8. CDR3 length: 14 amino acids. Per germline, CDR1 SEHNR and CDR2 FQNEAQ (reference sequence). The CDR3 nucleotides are TGTGCCAGCATCCCAACAGGGGGCCGGGAGACCCAGTACTTC. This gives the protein CASIPTGGRETQYF.

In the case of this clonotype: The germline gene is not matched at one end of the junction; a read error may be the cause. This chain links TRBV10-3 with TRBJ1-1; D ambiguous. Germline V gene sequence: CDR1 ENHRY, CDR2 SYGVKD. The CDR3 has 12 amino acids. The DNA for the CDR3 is TGTGCTATCAGTGAGGGTCGGTATGAAGCTTCCTTT. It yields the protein CAISEGRYEASF.

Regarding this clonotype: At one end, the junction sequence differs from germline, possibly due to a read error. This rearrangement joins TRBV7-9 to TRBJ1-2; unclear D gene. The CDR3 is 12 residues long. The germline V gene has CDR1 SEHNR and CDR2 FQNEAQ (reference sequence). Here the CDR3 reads CASNLERDDYTF. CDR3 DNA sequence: TGTGCCAGCAACTTAGAACGGGATGACTACACCTTC. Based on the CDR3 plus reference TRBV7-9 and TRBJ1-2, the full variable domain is DTGVSQNPRHKITKRGQNVTFRCDPISEHNRLYWYRQTLGQGPEFLTYFQNEAQLEKSRLLSDRFSAERPKGSFSTLEIQRTEQGDSAMYLCASNLERDDYTFGSGTRLTVV.

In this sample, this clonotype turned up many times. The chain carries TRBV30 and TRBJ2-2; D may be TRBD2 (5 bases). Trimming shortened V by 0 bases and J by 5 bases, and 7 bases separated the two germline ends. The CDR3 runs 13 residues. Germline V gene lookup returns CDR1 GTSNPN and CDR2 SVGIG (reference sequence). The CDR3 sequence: CAWSVQRTGELFF. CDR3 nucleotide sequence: TGTGCCTGGAGTGTACAGCGGACCGGGGAGCTGTTTTTT.

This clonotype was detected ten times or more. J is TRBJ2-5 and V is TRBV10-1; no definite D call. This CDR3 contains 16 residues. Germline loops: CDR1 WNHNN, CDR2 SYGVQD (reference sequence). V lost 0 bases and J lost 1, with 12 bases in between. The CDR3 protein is CASSESLDGFQETQYF. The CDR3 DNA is TGCGCCAGCAGTGAGTCCCTCGACGGATTCCAAGAGACCCAGTACTTC.

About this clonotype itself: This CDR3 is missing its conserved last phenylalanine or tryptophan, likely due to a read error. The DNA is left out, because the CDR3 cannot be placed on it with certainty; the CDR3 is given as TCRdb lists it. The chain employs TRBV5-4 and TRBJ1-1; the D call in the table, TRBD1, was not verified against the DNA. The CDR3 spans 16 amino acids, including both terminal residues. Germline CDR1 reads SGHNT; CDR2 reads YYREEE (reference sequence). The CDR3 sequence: CASSFGAGTANTEGFS.

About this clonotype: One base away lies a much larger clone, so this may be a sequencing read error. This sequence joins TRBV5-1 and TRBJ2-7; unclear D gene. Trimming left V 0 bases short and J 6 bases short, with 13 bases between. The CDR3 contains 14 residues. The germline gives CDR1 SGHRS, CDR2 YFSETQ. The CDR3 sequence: CASSLVLCGGEQYF. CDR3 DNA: TGCGCCAGCAGCTTGGTTCTGTGTGGCGGCGAGCAGTACTTC.

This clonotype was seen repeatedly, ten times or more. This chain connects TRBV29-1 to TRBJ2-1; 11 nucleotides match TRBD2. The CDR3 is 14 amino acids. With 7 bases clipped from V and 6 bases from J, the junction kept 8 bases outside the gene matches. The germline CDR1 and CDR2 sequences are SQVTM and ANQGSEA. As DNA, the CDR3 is TGCAGCGGAGATAGCGGGAGGGCCCTCAATGAGCAGTTCTTC. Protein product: CSGDSGRALNEQFF.

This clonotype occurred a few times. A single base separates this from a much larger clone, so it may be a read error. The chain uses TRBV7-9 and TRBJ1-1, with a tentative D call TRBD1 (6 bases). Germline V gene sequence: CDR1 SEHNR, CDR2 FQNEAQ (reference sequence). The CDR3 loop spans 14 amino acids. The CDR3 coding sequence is TGTGCCAGCCTACGGGGGGCGACGGGAACTGAACCTTTCTTT. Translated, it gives CASLRGATGTEPFF.

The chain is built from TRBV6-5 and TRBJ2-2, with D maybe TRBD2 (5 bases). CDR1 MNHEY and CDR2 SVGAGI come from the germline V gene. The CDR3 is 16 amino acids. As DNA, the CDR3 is TGTGCTAGCTGTTACTCAGACTACACGGGGACCGGGGAGCTGTTTTTT. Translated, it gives CASCYSDYTGTGELFF.

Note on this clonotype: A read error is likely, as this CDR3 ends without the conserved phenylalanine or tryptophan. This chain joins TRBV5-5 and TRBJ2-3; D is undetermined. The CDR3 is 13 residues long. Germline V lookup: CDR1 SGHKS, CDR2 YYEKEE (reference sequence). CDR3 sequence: CVSSLPGKDTQYL. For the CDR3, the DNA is TGTGTCAGCAGCCTCCCAGGAAAAGATACGCAGTATTTA.

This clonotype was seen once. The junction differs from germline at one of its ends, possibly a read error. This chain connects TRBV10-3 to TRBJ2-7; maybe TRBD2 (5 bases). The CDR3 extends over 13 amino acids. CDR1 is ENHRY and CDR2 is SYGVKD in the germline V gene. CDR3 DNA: TGTGCCATCGGCGAGCCGGGGTCCTATGAGCAGTACTTC. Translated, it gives CAIGEPGSYEQYF.

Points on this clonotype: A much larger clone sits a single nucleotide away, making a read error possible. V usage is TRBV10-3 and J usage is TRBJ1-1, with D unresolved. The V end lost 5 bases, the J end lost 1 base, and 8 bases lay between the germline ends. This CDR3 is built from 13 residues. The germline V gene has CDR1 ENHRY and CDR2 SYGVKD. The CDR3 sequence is CAISIEQNTEAFF. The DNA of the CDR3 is TGTGCCATCAGTATAGAGCAGAACACTGAAGCTTTCTTT.

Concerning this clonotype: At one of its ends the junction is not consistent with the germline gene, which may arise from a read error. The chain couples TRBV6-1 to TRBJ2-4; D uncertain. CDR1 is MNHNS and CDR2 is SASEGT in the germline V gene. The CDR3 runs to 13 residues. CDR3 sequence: CASLGPLENIQYF. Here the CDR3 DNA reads TGTGCCAGCCTCGGCCCCCTGGAAAATATTCAGTACTTC.

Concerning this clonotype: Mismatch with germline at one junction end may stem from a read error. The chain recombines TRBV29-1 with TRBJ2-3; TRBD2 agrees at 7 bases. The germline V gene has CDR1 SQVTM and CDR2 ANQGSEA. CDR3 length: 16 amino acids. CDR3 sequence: CSVEGWREGRIDTQYF. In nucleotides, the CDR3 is TGCAGCGTTGAGGGTTGGAGGGAGGGCCGAATAGATACGCAATATTTT.

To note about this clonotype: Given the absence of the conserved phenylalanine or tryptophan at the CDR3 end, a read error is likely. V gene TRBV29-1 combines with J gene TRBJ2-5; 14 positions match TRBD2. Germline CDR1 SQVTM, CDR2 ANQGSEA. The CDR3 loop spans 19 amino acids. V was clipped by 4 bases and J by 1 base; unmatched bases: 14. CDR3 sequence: CSVGLPWGLAGDSQETQYY. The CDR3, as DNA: TGCAGCGTTGGACTACCCTGGGGACTAGCGGGAGACAGCCAAGAGACCCAGTACTAC.

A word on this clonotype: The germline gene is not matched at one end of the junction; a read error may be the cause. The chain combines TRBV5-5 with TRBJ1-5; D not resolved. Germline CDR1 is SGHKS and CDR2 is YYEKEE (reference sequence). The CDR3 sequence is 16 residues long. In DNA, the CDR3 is TGTGCCTGCAGCATCAACGGCCCGGGGAGCAATCAGCCCCAGCATTTT. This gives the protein CACSINGPGSNQPQHF.

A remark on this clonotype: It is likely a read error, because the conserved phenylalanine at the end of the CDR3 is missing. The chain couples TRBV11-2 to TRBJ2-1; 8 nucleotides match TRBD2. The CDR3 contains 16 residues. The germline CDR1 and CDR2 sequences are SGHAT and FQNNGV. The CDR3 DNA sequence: TGTGCCAACAGCTTGGATATCGGACTAGCCATGGGTGTGCAGTTCCTC. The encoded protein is CANSLDIGLAMGVQFL.

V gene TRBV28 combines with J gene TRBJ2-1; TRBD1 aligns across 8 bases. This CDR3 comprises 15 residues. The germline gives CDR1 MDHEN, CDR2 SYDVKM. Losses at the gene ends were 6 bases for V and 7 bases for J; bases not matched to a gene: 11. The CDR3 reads CASSPTGELGNEQFF. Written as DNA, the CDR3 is TGTGCCAGCAGCCCGACAGGGGAACTCGGGAATGAGCAGTTCTTC.

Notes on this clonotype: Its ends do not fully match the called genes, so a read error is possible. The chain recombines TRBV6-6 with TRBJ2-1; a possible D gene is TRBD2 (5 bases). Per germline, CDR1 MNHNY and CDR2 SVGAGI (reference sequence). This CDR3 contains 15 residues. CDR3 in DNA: TGTGCCAGCAGTTTCGGTAACGGGGATTACAATGAACAGTTCTTC. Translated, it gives CASSFGNGDYNEQFF.

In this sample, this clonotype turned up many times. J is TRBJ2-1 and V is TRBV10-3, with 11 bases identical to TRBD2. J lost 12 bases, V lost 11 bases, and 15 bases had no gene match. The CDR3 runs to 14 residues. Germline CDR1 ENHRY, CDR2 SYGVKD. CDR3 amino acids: CASNSGTSGSGQFF. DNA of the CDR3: TGTGCCTCCAATTCCGGGACTAGCGGTTCAGGGCAGTTCTTC.

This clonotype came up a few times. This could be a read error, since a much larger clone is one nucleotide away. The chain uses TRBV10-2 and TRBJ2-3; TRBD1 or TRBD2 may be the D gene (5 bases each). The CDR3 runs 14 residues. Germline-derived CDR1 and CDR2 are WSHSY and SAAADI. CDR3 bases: TGCGCCAGCAGTGAAGAGGGGTTTGAAGATATGCAGTATTTT. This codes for CASSEEGFEDMQYF.